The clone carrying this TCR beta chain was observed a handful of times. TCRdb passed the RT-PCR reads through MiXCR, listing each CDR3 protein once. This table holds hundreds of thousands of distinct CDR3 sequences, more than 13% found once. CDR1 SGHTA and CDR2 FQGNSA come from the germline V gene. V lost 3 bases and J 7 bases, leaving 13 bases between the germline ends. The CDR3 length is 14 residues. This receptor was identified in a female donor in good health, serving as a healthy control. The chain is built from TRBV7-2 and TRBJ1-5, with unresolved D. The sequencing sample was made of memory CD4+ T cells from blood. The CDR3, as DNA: TGTGCCAGCAGCTTCGACGGAGGGTACCAGCCCCAGCATTTT. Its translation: CASSFDGGYQPQHF.